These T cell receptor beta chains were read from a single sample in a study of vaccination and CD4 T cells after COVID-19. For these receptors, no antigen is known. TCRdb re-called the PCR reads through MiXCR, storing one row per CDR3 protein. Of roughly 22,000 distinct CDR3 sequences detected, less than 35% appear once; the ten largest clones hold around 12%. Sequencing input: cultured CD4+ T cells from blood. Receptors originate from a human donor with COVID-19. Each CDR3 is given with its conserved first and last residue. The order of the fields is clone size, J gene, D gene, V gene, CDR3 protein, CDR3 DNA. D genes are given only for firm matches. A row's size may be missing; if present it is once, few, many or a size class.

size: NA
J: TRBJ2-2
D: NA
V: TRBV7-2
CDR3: CASSLGGGARTGELFF
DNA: TGTGCCAGCAGCTTGGGAGGGGGGGCAAGGACCGGGGAGCTGTTTTTT

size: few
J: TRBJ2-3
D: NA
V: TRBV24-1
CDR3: CATSDLIRGGGTDTQYF
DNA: TGTGCCACCAGTGATTTGATACGGGGAGGAGGCACAGATACGCAGTATTTT

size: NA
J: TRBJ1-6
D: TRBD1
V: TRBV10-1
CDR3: CASSPDRDHDSPLHF
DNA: TGCGCCAGCAGCCCCGACAGGGACCATGATTCACCCCTCCACTTT

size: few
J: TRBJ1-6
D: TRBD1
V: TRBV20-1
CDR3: CSASAGTGTYNSPLHF
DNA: TGCAGTGCTAGCGCCGGGACAGGGACCTATAATTCACCCCTCCACTTT

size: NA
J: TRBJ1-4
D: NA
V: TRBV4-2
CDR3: CASSQGASRRDEKLFF
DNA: TGTGCCAGCAGCCAAGGGGCAAGTAGACGGGATGAAAAACTGTTTTTT

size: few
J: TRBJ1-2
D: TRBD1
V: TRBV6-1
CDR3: CASSPAGAGGGYTF
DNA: TGTGCCAGCAGCCCCGCCGGGGCAGGGGGGGGCTACACCTTC

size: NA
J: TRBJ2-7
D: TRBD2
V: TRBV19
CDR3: CASWLLAGLYEHYF
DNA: TGTGCCAGTTGGCTTCTAGCGGGGTTGTACGAGCATTACTTC

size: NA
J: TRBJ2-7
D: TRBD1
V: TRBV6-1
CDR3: CASSGTGGTYEQYF
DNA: TGTGCCAGCAGTGGGACAGGGGGAACCTACGAGCAGTACTTC

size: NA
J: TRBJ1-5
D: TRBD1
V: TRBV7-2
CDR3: CASSLEGQVNQPQHF
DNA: TGTGCCAGCAGCTTAGAAGGACAGGTTAATCAGCCCCAGCATTTT

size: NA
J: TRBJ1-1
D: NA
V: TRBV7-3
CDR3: CASSLTGFRPGEAFF
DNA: TGTGCCAGCAGCTTAACTGGGTTCAGACCGGGCGAGGCTTTCTTT

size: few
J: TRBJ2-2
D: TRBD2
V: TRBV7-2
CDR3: CASSRLIAGGNTGELFF
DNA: TGTGCCAGCAGCCGACTTATAGCGGGGGGGAACACCGGGGAGCTGTTTTTT

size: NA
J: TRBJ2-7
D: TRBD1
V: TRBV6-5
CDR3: CASSYRDRGAYEQCF
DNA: TGTGCCAGCAGTTACCGGGACAGGGGGGCCTACGAGCAGTGCTTC

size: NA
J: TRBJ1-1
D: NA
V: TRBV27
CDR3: CASGILGTEASF
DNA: TGTGCCAGCGGGATCTTGGGGACTGAAGCTTCCTTT

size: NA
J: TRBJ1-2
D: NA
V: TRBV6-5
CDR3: CASSYGGSSYGYTF
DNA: TGTGCCAGCAGTTACGGTGGCAGCTCCTATGGCTACACCTTC

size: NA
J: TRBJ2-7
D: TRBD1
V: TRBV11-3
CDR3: CASSPWIDRGNEQYF
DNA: TGTGCCAGCAGCCCGTGGATTGACAGGGGTAACGAGCAGTACTTC

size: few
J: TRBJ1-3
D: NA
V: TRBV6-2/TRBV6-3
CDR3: CASSRDWNTIYF
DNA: TGTGCCAGCAGCCGCGATTGGAACACCATATATTTT

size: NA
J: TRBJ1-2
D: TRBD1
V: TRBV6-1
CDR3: CASSNDRGLNYGYTF
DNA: TGTGCCAGCAGTAACGACAGGGGGCTGAACTATGGCTACACCTTC

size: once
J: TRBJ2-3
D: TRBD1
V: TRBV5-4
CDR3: CASSLETGGRGGDTQYF
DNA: TGTGCCAGCAGCTTGGAGACAGGGGGAAGGGGTGGAGATACGCAGTATTTT

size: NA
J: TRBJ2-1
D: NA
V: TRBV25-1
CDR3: CASSEYGGRGYNEQFF
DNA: TGTGCCAGCAGTGAATATGGGGGCAGGGGTTACAATGAGCAGTTCTTC

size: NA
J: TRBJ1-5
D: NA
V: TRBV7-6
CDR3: CASSLAGRGQPQHF
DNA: TGTGCCAGCAGCTTAGCGGGACGGGGTCAGCCCCAGCATTTT

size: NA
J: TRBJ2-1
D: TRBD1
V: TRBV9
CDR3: CASSAKEGQSSYNEQFF
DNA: TGTGCCAGCAGCGCCAAAGAGGGACAGAGCTCCTACAATGAGCAGTTCTTC

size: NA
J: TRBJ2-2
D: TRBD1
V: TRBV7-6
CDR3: CASSLARGPGELFF
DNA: TGTGCCAGCAGCTTAGCCAGGGGGCCCGGGGAGCTGTTTTTT

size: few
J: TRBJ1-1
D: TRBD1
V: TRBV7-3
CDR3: CASSAETGMTEAFF
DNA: TGTGCCAGCAGCGCAGAGACAGGGATGACTGAAGCTTTCTTT

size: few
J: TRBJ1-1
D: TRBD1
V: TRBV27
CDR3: CASSLFSGGRGNTEAFF
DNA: TGTGCCAGCAGTTTATTCTCAGGGGGCAGGGGGAACACTGAAGCTTTCTTT

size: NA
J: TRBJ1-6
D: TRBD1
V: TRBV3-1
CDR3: CASSQGGTGALLHF
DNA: TGTGCCAGCAGCCAAGGAGGGACAGGGGCCCTTCTCCACTTT